This TCR beta chain was sequenced for a study of beta chain features in type 1 diabetes. Whole-study findings and limits: In comparison with healthy donors, patients had naive, central memory and Treg TCRB repertoires that appeared more similar.

Sequenced material consisted of expressed TCRB transcripts (all of the isolated RNA was reverse transcribed). The assay was immunoSEQ multiplex PCR, and TCRdb's table has in-frame clones only and misses some. Counted here are almost 350,000 clones, less than 9.5% occurring once; the ten biggest clones make up approximately 0.47%. The CDR3 is 18 amino acids. The V gene's germline CDR1 is LNHNV and CDR2 YYDKDF (reference sequence). V was clipped by 2 bases and J by 0 bases; unmatched bases: 5. This clone appeared a few times. Its matching antigen is unknown. Sequenced: central memory CD4+ T cells from blood. V gene TRBV15 combines with J gene TRBJ2-2; 11 nucleotides align to TRBD2. The TCR comes from a woman in her late teens or twenties in good health. This chain's CDR3 is CATSRRRTSGSNTGELFF. The CDR3 DNA sequence: TGTGCCACCAGCAGACGTAGGACTAGCGGGTCGAACACCGGGGAGCTGTTTTTT.